This T cell receptor (beta chain) was identified during a study of blood T cell repertoires in COVID-19. The ends were cut back, 2 bases at V and 0 bases at J, with 8 bases in the middle. The CDR3 totals 15 residues. CDR1 is KGHSH, CDR2 LQKENI, per germline. Original analysis: Estimation of nucleated cell counts was performed using reference gene primer amplification. Produced via immunoSEQ multiplex PCR; TCRdb's table is partial and in-frame only. That table supplies the V and J calls and clone size; D and trimming were determined from the DNA. The sample includes 15,000 to 20,000 clones, about four fifths seen only once; the top ten take around 10%.

The sample consisted of peripheral blood. The source of this sequence is a man of 80 years or more with acute or convalescent COVID-19. J is TRBJ1-3 and V is TRBV18, with D tentatively TRBD1 (5 bases). The CDR3 is CASSPAGLSGNTIYF. CDR3 in DNA: TGTGCCAGCTCACCAGCGGGACTCTCTGGAAACACCATATATTTT. The variable domain in full, completed from reference TRBV18 and TRBJ1-3, reads NAGVMQNPRHLVRRRGQEARLRCSPMKGHSHVYWYRQLPEEGLKFMVYLQKENIIDESGMPKERFSAEFPKEGPSILRIQQVVRGDSAAYFCASSPAGLSGNTIYFGEGSWLTVV.